Following are 5 T cell receptor beta chains from one sample sequenced in a study of T-cell memory formation after mild COVID-19. MiXCR, run by TCRdb on the 5' RACE reads, gives a single entry per CDR3 protein. This table holds a few hundred thousand distinct CDR3 sequences, about 16% found once. Sequencing was performed on PBMCs or a T cell subset sorted from them (not recorded which). Receptors were obtained from a young man who had mild COVID-19 (a few samples of this study predate the infection). Cell type and time point are not known.

The chain joins TRBV4-1 to TRBJ2-3, with 8 bases fitting TRBD2. CDR1 is MGHRA and CDR2 is YSYEKL in the germline V gene. V lost 0 bases, J lost 2 bases, and 13 bases stayed unmatched. The CDR3 has 19 residues. The CDR3 loop reads CASSQDLSWAGGFTDTQYF. CDR3 nucleotides: TGCGCCAGCAGCCAAGATCTGAGTTGGGCGGGGGGATTCACAGATACGCAGTATTTT.

This clonotype was found a few times. V and J are TRBV5-1 and TRBJ1-2, with D uncertain. There are 15 residues in the CDR3. V shed 0 bases and J shed 7 bases, with 16 bases lying between them. From germline, CDR1 is SGHRS and CDR2 YFSETQ. The CDR3 nucleotides are TGCGCCAGCAGCTTGGACCCCGGGGATTGGGGTGGCTACACCTTC. This encodes CASSLDPGDWGGYTF.

The J gene is TRBJ2-5, the V gene TRBV11-2; TRBD2 agrees at 11 bases. The junction had 13 bases not matched to a gene; V was cut back by 5 bases and J by 5 bases. The germline gives CDR1 SGHAT, CDR2 FQNNGV. The length of the CDR3 is 17 residues. CDR3 DNA: TGTGCCAGCAGCCTAGGGGGACTAGCGGTTTTTAAGGAGACCCAGTACTTC. This codes for CASSLGGLAVFKETQYF.

This clonotype was recorded at least ten times. This chain uses TRBV7-2 with TRBJ2-1, with 14 bases aligning to TRBD2. Germline V gives CDR1 SGHTA, CDR2 FQGNSA. The trim removed 7 bases at V and 4 bases at J, leaving 15 bases unmatched. This CDR3 is 19 amino acids long. The CDR3: CASNPRGTSGGPKYNEQFF. The CDR3 nucleotides are TGTGCCAGCAACCCCAGGGGGACTAGCGGGGGCCCCAAATACAATGAGCAGTTCTTC.

The chain has TRBV6-5 and TRBJ2-1; 7 positions agree with TRBD2. Trimming cost V 6 bases and J 6 bases; bases outside gene matches: 11. Looked up from germline, CDR1 is MNHEY and CDR2 is SVGAGI. CDR3 size: 15 residues. In nucleotides, the CDR3 is TGTGCCAGCAGAAGACCGGGACTAATGGGCAATGAGCAGTTCTTC. It yields the protein CASRRPGLMGNEQFF.